The 8 T cell receptor beta chains presented below share a single source sample, sequenced in a study of cytomegalovirus exposure and HLA in healthy donors. The primer mix had 60 Vbeta and 13 Jbeta primers. The repertoire was sequenced with immunoSEQ multiplex PCR; TCRdb's copy has only in-frame clones and lacks some. This table holds 100,000 to 150,000 clones. The sequenced sample was PBMCs. Receptor source: a woman in her thirties or forties in good health and CMV-seronegative.

This chain links TRBV27 with TRBJ2-5; TRBD1 matches 7 bases. The CDR3 is made up of 16 amino acids. V shed 3 bases and J 2 bases; nucleotides not matched to a gene: 9. CDR1 is MNHEY and CDR2 is SMNVEV in the germline V gene (reference sequence). This CDR3 is CASSFPPSRGQETQYF. The CDR3 DNA follows: TGTGCCAGCAGTTTCCCGCCGAGCAGGGGGCAAGAGACCCAGTACTTC.

The chain recombines TRBV7-9 with TRBJ2-5; D is perhaps TRBD1 (5 bases). The CDR3 runs 16 residues. Trimming shortened V by 6 bases and J by 5 bases, and 22 bases separated the two germline ends. Germline CDR1 and CDR2: SEHNR and FQNEAQ (reference sequence). This CDR3 reads CASSSLTGRYGETQYF. The CDR3 bases are TGTGCCAGCAGTTCTCTCACAGGCCGCTATGGGGAGACCCAGTACTTC.

The rearrangement joins TRBV6-5 to TRBJ1-4, with D maybe TRBD1 (5 bases). Germline V lookup: CDR1 MNHEY, CDR2 SVGAGI. Trimming left V 2 bases short and J 8 bases short, with 12 bases between. This CDR3 spans 14 amino acids. CDR3 bases: TGTGCCAGCAGTTACGCAGGGTACGACGAAAAACTGTTTTTT. Amino acid sequence: CASSYAGYDEKLFF.

The rearrangement uses TRBV19 and TRBJ1-5; 9 bases fit TRBD1. CDR3 length: 15 amino acids. Germline CDR1 LNHDA, CDR2 SQIVND (reference sequence). V dropped 7 bases and J dropped 6; count of bases not matched to a gene: 10. As DNA, the CDR3 is TGTGCCAGTATTCCGGGACAGGGCTTCGGTCAGCCCCAGCATTTT. Residues: CASIPGQGFGQPQHF.

This chain links TRBV10-3 with TRBJ1-6; 7 bases are a match to TRBD1. Germline values: CDR1 ENHRY, CDR2 SYGVKD. The CDR3 covers 14 residues. Trimming cost V 4 bases and J 7 bases; bases outside gene matches: 4. The CDR3: CAISAQGGNSPLHF. The DNA for the CDR3 is TGTGCCATCAGTGCCCAGGGGGGCAATTCACCCCTCCACTTT.

This chain connects TRBV2 to TRBJ1-4, with D possibly being TRBD1 (6 bases). The V and J ends lost 8 bases and 5 bases respectively, with 12 bases between them. Germline values: CDR1 SNHLY, CDR2 FYNNEI. CDR3 length: 13 amino acids. CDR3 sequence reads: CASVRGGNEKLFF. CDR3 bases: TGTGCCAGCGTGAGGGGGGGAAATGAAAAACTGTTTTTT.

This chain connects TRBV5-4 to TRBJ1-6; weak D call: TRBD1 (5 bases). The CDR3 has 14 amino acids. CDR1 is SGHNT, CDR2 YYREEE, per germline (reference sequence). V was clipped by 4 bases and J by 7 bases, with 12 bases between them. CDR3 coding DNA: TGTGCCAGCAGCAGGCAGGGTGAGAATTCACCCCTCCACTTT. Its translation: CASSRQGENSPLHF.

About this clone itself: The germline gene is not matched at one end of the junction; a read error may be the cause. V is TRBV6-1 and J is TRBJ2-2, with 8 bases fitting TRBD1. CDR1 is MNHNS, CDR2 SASEGT, per germline. The CDR3 extends over 15 amino acids. CDR3 region: CTSSGQGQGTGELFF. The CDR3 nucleotides are TGTACCAGCAGTGGACAGGGTCAGGGGACCGGGGAGCTGTTTTTT.